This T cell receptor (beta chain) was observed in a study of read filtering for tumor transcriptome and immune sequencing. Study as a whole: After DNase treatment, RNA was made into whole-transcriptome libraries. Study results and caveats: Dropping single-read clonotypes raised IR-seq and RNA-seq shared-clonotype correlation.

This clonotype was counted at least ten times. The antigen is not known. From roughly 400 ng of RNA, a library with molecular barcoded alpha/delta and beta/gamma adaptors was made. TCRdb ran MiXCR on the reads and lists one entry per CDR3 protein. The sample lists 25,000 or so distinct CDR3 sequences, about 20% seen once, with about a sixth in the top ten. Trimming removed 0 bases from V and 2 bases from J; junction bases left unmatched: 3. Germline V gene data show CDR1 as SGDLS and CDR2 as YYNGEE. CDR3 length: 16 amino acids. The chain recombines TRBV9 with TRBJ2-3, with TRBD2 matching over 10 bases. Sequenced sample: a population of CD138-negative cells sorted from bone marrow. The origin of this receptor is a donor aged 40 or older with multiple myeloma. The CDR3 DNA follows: TGTGCCAGCAGCGTAGGCGGACTAGCGGACACAGATACGCAGTATTTT. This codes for CASSVGGLADTDTQYF. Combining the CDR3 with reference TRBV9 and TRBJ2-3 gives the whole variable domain DSGVTQTPKHLITATGQRVTLRCSPRSGDLSVYWYQQSLDQGLQFLIQYYNGEERAKGNILERFSAQQFPDLHSELNLSSLELGDSALYFCASSVGGLADTDTQYFGPGTRLTVL.